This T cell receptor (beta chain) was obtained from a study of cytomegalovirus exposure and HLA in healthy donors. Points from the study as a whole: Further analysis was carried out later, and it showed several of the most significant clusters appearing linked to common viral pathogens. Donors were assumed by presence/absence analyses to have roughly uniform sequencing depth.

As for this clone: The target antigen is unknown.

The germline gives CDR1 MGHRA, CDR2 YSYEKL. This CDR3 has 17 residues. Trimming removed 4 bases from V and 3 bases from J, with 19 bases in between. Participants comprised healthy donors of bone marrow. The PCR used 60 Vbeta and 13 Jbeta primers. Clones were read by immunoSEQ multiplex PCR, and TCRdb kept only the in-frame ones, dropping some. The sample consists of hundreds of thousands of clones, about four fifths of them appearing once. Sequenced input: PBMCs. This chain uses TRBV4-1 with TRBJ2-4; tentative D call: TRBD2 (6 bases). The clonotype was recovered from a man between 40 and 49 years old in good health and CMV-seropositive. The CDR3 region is CASSPIEAGGDKNIQYF. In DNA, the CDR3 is TGCGCCAGCAGCCCCATCGAAGCGGGCGGGGACAAAAACATTCAGTACTTC.